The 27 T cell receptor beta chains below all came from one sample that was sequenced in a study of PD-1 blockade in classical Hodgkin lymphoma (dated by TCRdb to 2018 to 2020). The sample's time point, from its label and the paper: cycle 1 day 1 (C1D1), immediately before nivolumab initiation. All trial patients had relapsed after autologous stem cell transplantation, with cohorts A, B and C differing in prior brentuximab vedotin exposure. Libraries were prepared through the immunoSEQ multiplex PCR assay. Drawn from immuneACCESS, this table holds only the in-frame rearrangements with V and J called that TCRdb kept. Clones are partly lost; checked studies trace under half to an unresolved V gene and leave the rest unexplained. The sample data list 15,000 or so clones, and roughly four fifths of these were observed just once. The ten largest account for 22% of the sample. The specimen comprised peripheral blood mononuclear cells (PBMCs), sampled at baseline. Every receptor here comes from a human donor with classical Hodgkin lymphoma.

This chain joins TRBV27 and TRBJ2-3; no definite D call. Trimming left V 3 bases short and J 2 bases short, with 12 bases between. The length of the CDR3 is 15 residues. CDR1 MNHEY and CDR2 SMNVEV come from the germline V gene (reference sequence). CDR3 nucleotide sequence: TGTGCCAGCAGTTTCGGCGCCTCCGCCACAGATACGCAGTATTTT. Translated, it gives CASSFGASATDTQYF.

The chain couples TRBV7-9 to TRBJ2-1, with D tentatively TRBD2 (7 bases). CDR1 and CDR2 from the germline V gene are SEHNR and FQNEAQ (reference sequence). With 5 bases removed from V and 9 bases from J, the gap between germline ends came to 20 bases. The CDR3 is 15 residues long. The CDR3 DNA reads TGTGCCAGCAGCGCAGGAGGGGGGGTCGTCGGTGAGCAGTTCTTC. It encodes CASSAGGGVVGEQFF.

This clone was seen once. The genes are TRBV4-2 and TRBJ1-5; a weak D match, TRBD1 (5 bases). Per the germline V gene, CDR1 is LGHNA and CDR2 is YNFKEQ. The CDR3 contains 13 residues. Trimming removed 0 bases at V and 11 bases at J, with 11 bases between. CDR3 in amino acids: CASSQDDAGAQHF. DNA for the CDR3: TGTGCCAGCAGCCAAGATGATGCGGGGGCCCAGCATTTT.

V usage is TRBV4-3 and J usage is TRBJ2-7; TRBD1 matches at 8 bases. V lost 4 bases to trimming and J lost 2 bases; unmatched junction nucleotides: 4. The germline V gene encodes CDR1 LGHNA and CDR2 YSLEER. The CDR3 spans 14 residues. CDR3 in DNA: TGCGCCAGCAGCCGCGGACAGGGACCCTACGAGCAGTACTTC. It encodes CASSRGQGPYEQYF.

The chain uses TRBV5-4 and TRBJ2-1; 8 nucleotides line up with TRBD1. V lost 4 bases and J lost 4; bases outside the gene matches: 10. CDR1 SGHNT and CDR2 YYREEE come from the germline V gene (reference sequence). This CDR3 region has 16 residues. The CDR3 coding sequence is TGTGCCAGCAGCAAAACTGGGACAGGTACTTACAATGAGCAGTTCTTC. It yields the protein CASSKTGTGTYNEQFF.

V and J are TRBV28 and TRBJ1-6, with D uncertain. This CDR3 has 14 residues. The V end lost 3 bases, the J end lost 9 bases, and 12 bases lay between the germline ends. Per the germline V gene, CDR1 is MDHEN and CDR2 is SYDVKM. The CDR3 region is CASSFVGSSSPLHF. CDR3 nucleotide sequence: TGTGCCAGCAGTTTCGTAGGTTCTAGTTCACCCCTCCACTTT.

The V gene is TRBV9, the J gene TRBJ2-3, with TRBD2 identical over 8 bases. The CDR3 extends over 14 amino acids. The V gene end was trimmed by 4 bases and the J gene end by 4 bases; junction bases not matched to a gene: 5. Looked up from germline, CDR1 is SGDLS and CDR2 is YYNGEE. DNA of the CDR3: TGTGCCAGCAGCACCGGGGGGGCCCCAGATACGCAGTATTTT. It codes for CASSTGGAPDTQYF.

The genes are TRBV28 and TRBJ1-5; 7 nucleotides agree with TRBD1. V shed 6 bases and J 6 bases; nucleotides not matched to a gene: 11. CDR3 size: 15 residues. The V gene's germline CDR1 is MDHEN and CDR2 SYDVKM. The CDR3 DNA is TGTGCCAGCAGAACAATGGGCAGGGGGATTCAGCCCCAGCATTTT. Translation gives CASRTMGRGIQPQHF.

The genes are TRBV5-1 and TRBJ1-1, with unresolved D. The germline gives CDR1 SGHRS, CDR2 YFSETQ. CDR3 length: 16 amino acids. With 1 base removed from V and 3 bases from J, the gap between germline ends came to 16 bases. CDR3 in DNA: TGCGCCAGCAGCTTGTGGGAGCCGCTGAGGGACACTGAAGCTTTCTTT. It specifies CASSLWEPLRDTEAFF.

CDR3 bases: TGCGCCAGCAGCGCGGGACAGGGGAGCTCCTACGAGCAGTACTTC. Translating it yields CASSAGQGSSYEQYF. The J gene is TRBJ2-7, the V gene TRBV10-1; 10 nucleotides align to TRBD1. The junction had 5 bases not matched to a gene; V was cut back by 6 bases and J by 0 bases. The CDR3 contains 15 residues. Germline V lookup: CDR1 WNHNN, CDR2 SYGVQD (reference sequence).

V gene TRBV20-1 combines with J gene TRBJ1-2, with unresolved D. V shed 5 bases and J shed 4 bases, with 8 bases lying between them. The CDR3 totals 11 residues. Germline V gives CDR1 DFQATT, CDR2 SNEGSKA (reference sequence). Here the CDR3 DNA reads TGCAGTGCTCGGACCCTCTATGGCTACACCTTC. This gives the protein CSARTLYGYTF.

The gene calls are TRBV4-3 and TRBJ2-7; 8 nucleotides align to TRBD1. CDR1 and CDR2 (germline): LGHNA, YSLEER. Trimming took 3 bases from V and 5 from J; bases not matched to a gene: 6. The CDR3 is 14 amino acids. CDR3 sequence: CASSQLQGADEQYF. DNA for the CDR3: TGCGCCAGCAGCCAGCTTCAGGGGGCGGACGAGCAGTACTTC.

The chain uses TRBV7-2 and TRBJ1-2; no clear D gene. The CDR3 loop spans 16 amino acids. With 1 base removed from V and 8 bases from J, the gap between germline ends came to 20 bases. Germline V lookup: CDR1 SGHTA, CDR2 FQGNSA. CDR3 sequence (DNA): TGTGCCAGCAGCTTAGTTAGCCGGGGAGGTACGAGAGGCTACACCTTC. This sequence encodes CASSLVSRGGTRGYTF.

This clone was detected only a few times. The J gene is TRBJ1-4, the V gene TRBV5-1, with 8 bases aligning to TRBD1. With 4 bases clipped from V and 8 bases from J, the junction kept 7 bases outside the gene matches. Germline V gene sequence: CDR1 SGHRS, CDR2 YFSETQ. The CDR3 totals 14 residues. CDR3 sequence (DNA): TGCGCCAGCAGCCTAACAGGGGGAAAAGAAAAACTGTTTTTT. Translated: CASSLTGGKEKLFF.

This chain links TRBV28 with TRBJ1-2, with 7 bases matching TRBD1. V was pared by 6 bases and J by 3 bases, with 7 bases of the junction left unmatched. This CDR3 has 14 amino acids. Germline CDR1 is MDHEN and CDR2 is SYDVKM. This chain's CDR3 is CASSSGTAHYGYTF. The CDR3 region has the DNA TGTGCCAGCAGCTCCGGGACAGCTCACTATGGCTACACCTTC.

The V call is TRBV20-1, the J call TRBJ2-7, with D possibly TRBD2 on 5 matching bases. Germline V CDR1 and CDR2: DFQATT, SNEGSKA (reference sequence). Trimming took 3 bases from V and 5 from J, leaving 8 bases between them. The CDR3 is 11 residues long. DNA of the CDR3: TGCAGTGCTAGGTTCGGGGACGAGCAGTACTTC. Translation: CSARFGDEQYF.

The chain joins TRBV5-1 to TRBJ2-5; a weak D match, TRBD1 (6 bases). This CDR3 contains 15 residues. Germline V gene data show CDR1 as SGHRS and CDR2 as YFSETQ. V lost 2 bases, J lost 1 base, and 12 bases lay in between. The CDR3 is CASSLQGRSQETQYF. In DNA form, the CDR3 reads TGCGCCAGCAGCTTACAGGGAAGGTCCCAAGAGACCCAGTACTTC. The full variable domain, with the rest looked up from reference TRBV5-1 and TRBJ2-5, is KAGVTQTPRYLIKTRGQQVTLSCSPISGHRSVSWYQQTPGQGLQFLFEYFSETQRNKGNFPGRFSGRQFSNSRSEMNVSTLELGDSALYLCASSLQGRSQETQYFGPGTRLLVL.

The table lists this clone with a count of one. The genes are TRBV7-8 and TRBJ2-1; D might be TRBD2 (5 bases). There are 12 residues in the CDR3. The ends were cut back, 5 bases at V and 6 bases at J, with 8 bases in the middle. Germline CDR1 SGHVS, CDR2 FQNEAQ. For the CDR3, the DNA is TGTGCCAGCAGCGGTGGGAGCAATGAGCAGTTCTTC. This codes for CASSGGSNEQFF.

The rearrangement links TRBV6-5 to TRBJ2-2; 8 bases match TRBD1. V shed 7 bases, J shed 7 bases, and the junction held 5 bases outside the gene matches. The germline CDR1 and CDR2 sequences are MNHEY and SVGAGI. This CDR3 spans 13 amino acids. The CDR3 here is CASNDRGDGELFF. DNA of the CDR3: TGTGCCAGCAACGACAGGGGAGACGGGGAGCTGTTTTTT.

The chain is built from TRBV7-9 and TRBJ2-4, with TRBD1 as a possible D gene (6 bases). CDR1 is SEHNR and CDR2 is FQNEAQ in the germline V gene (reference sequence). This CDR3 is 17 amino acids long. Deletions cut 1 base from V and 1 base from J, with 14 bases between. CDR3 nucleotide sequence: TGTGCCAGCAGCTTAGATGGGGGCCTTTTGGCCAAAAACATTCAGTACTTC. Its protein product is CASSLDGGLLAKNIQYF.

The CDR3 loop is CASSRSYSNQPQHF. Written as DNA, the CDR3 is TGCGCCAGCAGCCGGAGTTATAGCAATCAGCCCCAGCATTTT. The genes are TRBV4-3 and TRBJ1-5; D is undetermined. The V gene's germline CDR1 is LGHNA and CDR2 YSLEER. V lost 4 bases, J lost 0 bases, and 7 bases lay in between. CDR3 length equals 14 residues.

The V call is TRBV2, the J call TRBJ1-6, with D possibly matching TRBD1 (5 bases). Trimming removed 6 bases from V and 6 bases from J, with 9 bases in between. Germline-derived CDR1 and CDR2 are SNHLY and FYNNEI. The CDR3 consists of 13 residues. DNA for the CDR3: TGTGCCAGCAGCGGGGACGTTAATTCACCCCTCCACTTT. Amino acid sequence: CASSGDVNSPLHF. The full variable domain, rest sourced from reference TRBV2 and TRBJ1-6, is EPEVTQTPSHQVTQMGQEVILRCVPISNHLYFYWYRQILGQKVEFLVSFYNNEISEKSEIFDDQFSVERPDGSNFTLKIRSTKLEDSAMYFCASSGDVNSPLHFGNGTRLTVT.

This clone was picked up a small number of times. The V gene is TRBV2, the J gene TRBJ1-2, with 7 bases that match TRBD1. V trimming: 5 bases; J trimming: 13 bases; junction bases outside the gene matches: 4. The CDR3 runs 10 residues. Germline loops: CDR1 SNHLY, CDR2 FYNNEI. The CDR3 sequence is CASSLTGSTF. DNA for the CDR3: TGTGCCAGCAGTCTGACAGGGAGCACCTTC.

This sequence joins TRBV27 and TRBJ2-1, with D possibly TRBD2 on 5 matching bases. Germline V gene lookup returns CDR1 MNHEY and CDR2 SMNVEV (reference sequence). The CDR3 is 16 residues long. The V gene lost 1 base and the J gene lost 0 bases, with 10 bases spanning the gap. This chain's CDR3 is CASSLWTPSSYNEQFF. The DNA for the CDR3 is TGTGCCAGCAGTTTATGGACTCCTAGCTCCTACAATGAGCAGTTCTTC.

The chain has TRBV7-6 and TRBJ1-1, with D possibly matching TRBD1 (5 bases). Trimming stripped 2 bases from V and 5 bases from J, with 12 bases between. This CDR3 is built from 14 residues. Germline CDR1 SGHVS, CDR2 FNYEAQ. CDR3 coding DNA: TGTGCCAGCAGCTTATTACCTTGGGGGACTGAAGCTTTCTTT. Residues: CASSLLPWGTEAFF.

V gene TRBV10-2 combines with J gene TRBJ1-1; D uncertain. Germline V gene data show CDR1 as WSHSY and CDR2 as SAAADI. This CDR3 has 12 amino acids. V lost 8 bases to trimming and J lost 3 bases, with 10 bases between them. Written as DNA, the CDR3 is TGCGCCAGCTCCGAACGGGACACTGAAGCTTTCTTT. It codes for CASSERDTEAFF.

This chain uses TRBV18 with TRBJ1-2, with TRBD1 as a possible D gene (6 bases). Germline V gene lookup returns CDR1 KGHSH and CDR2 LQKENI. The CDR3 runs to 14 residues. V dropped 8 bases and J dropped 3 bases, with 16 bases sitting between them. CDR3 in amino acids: CASHQNRAHYGYTF. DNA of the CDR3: TGTGCCAGCCACCAGAACAGGGCACACTATGGCTACACCTTC.